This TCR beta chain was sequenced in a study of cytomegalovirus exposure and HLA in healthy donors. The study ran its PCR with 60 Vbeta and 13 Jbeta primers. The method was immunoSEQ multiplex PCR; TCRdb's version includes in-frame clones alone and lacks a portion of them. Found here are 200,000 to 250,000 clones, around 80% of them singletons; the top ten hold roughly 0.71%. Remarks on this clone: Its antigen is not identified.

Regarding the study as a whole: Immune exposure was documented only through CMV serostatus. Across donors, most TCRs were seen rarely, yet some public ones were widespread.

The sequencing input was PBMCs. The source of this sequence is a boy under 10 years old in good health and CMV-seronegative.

The CDR3 coding sequence is TGTGCCTGGAGTGAGGACAGCACTGAAGCTTTCTTT. Protein sequence: CAWSEDSTEAFF. The J gene is TRBJ1-1, the V gene TRBV30; possible D gene TRBD1, 6 bases. Trimming shortened V by 1 base and J by 4 bases, and 7 bases separated the two germline ends. Germline CDR1 is GTSNPN and CDR2 is SVGIG (reference sequence). The CDR3 has 12 amino acids.